This T cell receptor beta chain comes out of a study of T cells expressing NK-cell markers. Turning to the study itself: Sorted CD3+CD56-NKG2C+, CD3+CD56+NKG2C+ and CD3+CD56+NKG2C- T cells supplied the TCR beta repertoires. Study-wide points: Whether the expanded NKG2C+ T cell clones recognized HCMV remained unclear. These clonotypes, the leaders elsewhere, also led the CD3+CD56-NKG2C+ fraction in a handful of donors.

TCRdb derives one entry per CDR3 protein from the 5' RACE reads, leaving out DNA. The sample table includes 350,000 to 450,000 distinct CDR3 sequences. In regard to this clonotype: Its antigen remains unknown.

Looked up from germline, CDR1 is MNHEY and CDR2 is SVGAGI. This CDR3 has 16 residues. This clonotype was obtained from a man between 18 and 69 years old in good health. The material sequenced was blood T cells: a sorted CD56 or NKG2C T cell subset, CD4+ or CD8+ T cells, or bulk PBMC T cells (not recorded which). The chain recombines TRBV6-5 with TRBJ1-3; the TCRdb D gene call, TRBD1, has no DNA to confirm it. The CDR3 loop reads CASSYDRGTSGNTIYF.